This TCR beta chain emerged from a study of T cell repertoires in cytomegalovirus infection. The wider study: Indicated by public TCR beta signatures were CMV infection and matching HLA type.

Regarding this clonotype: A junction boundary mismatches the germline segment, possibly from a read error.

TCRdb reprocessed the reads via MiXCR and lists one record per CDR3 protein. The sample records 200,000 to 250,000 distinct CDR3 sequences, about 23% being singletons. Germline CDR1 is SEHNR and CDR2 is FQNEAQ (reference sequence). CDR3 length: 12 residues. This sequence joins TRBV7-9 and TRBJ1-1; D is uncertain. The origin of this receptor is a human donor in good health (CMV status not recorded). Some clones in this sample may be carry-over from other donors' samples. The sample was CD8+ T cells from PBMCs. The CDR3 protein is CVSTWVNTEAFF. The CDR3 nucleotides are TGTGTCAGCACCTGGGTGAACACTGAAGCTTTCTTT.